The rows below give T cell receptor beta chains drawn from one sample of a study of radiation and T cells in renal cell carcinoma. Data came from immunoSEQ multiplex PCR; TCRdb stores just in-frame clones and leaves some out. The sample carries about 10,000 clones, roughly three fifths recorded once. The material sequenced was tumor tissue, taken from a patient whose treatment was nephrectomy without radiotherapy. Every receptor here comes from a man between 40 and 49 years old with renal cell carcinoma. Each CDR3 is given with its conserved first and last residue. A D gene is named only where the DNA matches it firmly. Clone size is stated in some rows and not others, as once, few, many or a class when expanded.

>-|TRBD2|TRBJ2-2|TRBV27
CASRVAGANTGELFF
TGTGCCAGCAGAGTAGCGGGAGCGAACACCGGGGAGCTGTTTTTT
>-|-|TRBJ2-1|TRBV21-1
CASSRHKSPGLANNEQFF
TGTGCCAGCAGCAGGCATAAGTCCCCGGGACTAGCGAACAATGAGCAGTTCTTC
>large|-|TRBJ1-4|TRBV29-1
CSVKGSGGKLFF
TGCAGCGTCAAGGGGTCGGGCGGAAAACTGTTTTTT
>-|-|TRBJ2-5|TRBV4-1
CASSQERGGWLQETQYF
TGCGCCAGCAGCCAAGAAAGGGGGGGTTGGTTGCAAGAGACCCAGTACTTC
>few|-|TRBJ1-3|TRBV5-1
CASSWDRALGNTIYF
TGCGCCAGCAGCTGGGATAGGGCGCTTGGAAACACCATATATTTT
>-|TRBD1|TRBJ2-7|TRBV2
CASSEAGHRGSSYEQYF
TGTGCCAGCAGTGAAGCGGGGCACAGGGGTAGCTCCTACGAGCAGTACTTC
>medium-sized|-|TRBJ1-2|TRBV4-1
CASSQESNYGYTF
TGCGCCAGCAGCCAGGAGAGTAACTATGGCTACACCTTC
>-|-|TRBJ1-2|TRBV5-1
CASSLAGDGPVYTF
TGCGCCAGCAGCTTGGCCGGGGACGGACCCGTCTACACCTTC
>-|-|TRBJ2-1|TRBV19
CASKAWSAHPNEQFF
TGTGCCAGTAAGGCATGGAGCGCCCACCCGAATGAGCAGTTCTTC
>-|-|TRBJ1-5|TRBV6-6
CASREGVHQPQHF
TGTGCCAGCAGGGAGGGGGTTCATCAGCCCCAGCATTTT
>-|TRBD1|TRBJ2-5|TRBV11-3
CASSSRQGATQYF
TGTGCCAGCAGCTCGCGACAGGGGGCGACCCAGTACTTC
>-|-|TRBJ1-3|TRBV28
CASSEFVILDGNTIYF
TGTGCCAGCAGCGAATTTGTTATTCTGGATGGAAACACCATATATTTT
>few|TRBD2|TRBJ2-5|TRBV23-1
CASSRGRQETQYF
TGCGCCAGCAGTCGCGGGAGGCAAGAGACCCAGTACTTC
>few|TRBD1|TRBJ2-2|TRBV30
CAGKQGLTGELFF
TGTGCCGGGAAACAGGGGCTCACCGGGGAGCTGTTTTTT
>few|TRBD2|TRBJ2-7|TRBV10-3
CAISDVSSGSYEQYF
TGTGCCATCAGTGATGTATCTAGCGGGAGCTACGAGCAGTACTTC
>-|-|TRBJ2-2|TRBV18
CASSPTNANTGELFF
TGTGCCAGCTCACCCACTAACGCGAACACCGGGGAGCTGTTTTTT
>-|-|TRBJ1-5|TRBV19
CASSIAQASNQPQHF
TGTGCCAGTAGTATTGCCCAGGCCTCTAATCAGCCCCAGCATTTT
>-|-|TRBJ1-1|TRBV7-3
CASSFDRKTEAFF
TGTGCCAGCAGCTTCGACAGGAAAACTGAAGCTTTCTTT
>-|-|TRBJ1-5|TRBV6-5
CASRKKGTGNQPQHF
TGTGCCAGCAGAAAAAAGGGTACAGGCAATCAGCCCCAGCATTTT
>-|TRBD1|TRBJ2-7|TRBV18
CASSPPGQGIDEQYF
TGTGCCAGCTCACCACCTGGACAGGGAATCGACGAGCAGTACTTC
>-|TRBD2|TRBJ2-1|TRBV19
CASTSPGLANEQFF
TGTGCCAGTACCTCCCCGGGACTAGCGAATGAGCAGTTCTTC
>few|-|TRBJ1-2|TRBV19
CASSSSGQGFFGYTF
TGTGCCAGTAGTAGCTCCGGACAAGGGTTCTTCGGCTACACCTTC
>-|-|TRBJ2-2|TRBV13
CASSGLSETTGELFF
TGTGCCAGCAGCGGCCTGTCAGAAACGACCGGGGAGCTGTTTTTT
>-|-|TRBJ2-2|TRBV11-3
CASSLKSGSTGELFF
TGTGCCAGCAGCTTAAAATCTGGGTCAACGGGGGAGCTGTTTTTT
>few|TRBD1|TRBJ2-4|TRBV7-9
CASALTGASKNIQYF
TGTGCCAGCGCCTTGACAGGGGCGAGCAAAAACATTCAGTACTTC
>-|-|TRBJ2-6|TRBV5-1
CASSSITANSGANVLTF
TGCGCCAGCAGTAGCATTACAGCTAACTCTGGGGCCAACGTCCTGACTTTC
>few|-|TRBJ2-3|TRBV7-8
CASSHPLRPDTQYF
TGTGCCAGCAGCCACCCCCTTCGTCCAGATACGCAGTATTTT
>medium-sized|TRBD1|TRBJ1-2|TRBV6-5
CASSGDRGSPGYTF
TGTGCCAGCAGTGGGGACAGGGGTTCCCCTGGCTACACCTTC
>few|-|TRBJ2-4|TRBV7-6
CASSRANGIQYF
TGTGCCAGCAGCCGCGCCAACGGCATTCAGTACTTC
>-|-|TRBJ1-2|TRBV7-8
CASSRTDTYMGYTF
TGTGCCAGCAGCCGCACAGACACATACATGGGCTACACCTTC